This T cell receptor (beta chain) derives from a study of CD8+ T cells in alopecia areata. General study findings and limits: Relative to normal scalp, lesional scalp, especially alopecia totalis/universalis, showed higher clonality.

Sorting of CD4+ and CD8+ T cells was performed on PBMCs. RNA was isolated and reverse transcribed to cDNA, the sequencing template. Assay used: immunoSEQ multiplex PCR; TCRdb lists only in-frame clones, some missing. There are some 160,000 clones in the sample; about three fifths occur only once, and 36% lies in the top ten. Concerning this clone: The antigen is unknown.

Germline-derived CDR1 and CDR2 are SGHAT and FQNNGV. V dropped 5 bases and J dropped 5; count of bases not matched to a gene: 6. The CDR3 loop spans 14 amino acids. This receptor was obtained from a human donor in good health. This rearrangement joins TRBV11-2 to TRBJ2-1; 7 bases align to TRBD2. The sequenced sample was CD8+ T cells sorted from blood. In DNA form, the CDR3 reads TGTGCCAGCAGCATAGGGACTACTAACAATGAGCAGTTCTTC. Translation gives CASSIGTTNNEQFF.